The clone carrying this T cell receptor beta chain was counted a few times. The antigen remains undetermined. After removal of 6 bases from V and 4 bases from J, the junction contained 4 bases not matched to a gene. Germline CDR1 reads SGHTA; CDR2 reads FQGNSA. CDR3 size: 15 residues. The sample comes from a study of shared clonotypes between healthy human individuals. Background on the study: Per donor, three plates held CD4 naive cells, three held CD4 memory, two held CD8 naive and one held CD8 memory.

Whole-study results and caveats: Among donors, sharing of clonotypes was expected to be affected by sequencing depth. Generation of non-shared clonotypes was less probable than generation of clonotypes shared by all four donors.

Original processing methods: Sequence data from immunoSEQ were junction-only and lacked quality scores; consequently, filtering differed. Here immunoSEQ multiplex PCR was the method, and the copy in TCRdb shows in-frame clones only, minus some. D and trimming were read from the DNA, whereas the V and J calls and clone size are those reported in that table. The table shows over a million clones, with around 97% occurring only once. The genes are TRBV7-2 and TRBJ2-3; 13 bases match TRBD2. The material sequenced was naive CD4+ T cells sorted from blood. Documented subset: CD45RA+ positively selected. The receptor was derived from a man aged 25-45 years in good health. The CDR3 is CASSRLAGGADTQYF. In nucleotides, the CDR3 is TGTGCCAGCAGTCGACTAGCGGGAGGCGCAGATACGCAGTATTTT.